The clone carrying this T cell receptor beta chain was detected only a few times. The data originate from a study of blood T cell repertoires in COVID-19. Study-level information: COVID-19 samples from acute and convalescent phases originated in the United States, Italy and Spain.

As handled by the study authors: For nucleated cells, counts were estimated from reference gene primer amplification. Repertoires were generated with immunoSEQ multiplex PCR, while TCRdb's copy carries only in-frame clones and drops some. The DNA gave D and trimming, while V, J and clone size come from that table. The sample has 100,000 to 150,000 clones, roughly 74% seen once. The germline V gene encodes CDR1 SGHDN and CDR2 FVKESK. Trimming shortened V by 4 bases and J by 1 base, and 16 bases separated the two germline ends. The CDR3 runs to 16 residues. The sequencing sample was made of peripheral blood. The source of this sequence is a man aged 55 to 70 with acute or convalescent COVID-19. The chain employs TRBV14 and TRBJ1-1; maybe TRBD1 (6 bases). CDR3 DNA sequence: TGTGCCAGCAGCCTCTTAGGTCACAGGGCGAACACTGAAGCTTTCTTT. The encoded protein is CASSLLGHRANTEAFF.